Listed below are T cell receptor beta chains from one sample, sequenced in a study of blood T cell repertoires in COVID-19. The assay was immunoSEQ multiplex PCR, and TCRdb's table has in-frame clones only and misses some. The data hold roughly 12,000 clones, with approximately 70% observed a single time. Sample: peripheral blood. These receptors came from a human donor in a cohort sampled during active COVID-19. Each CDR3 is given with its conserved first and last residue. D genes are given only for firm matches. For some rows the clone size is stated as once, few or many, or as a class when expanded; others skip it.

clone_size,j_call,cdr3_length,v_call,d_call,cdr3_nt,cdr3_aa
few,TRBJ2-5,15,TRBV6-2/TRBV6-3,-,TGTGCCAGCAGTCGTGGAGGGTTGAACCAAGAGACCCAGTACTTC,CASSRGGLNQETQYF
-,TRBJ2-7,14,TRBV7-8,-,TGTGCCAGCAGCTTGGACAGCCGCTCCTACGAGCAGTACTTC,CASSLDSRSYEQYF
-,TRBJ2-3,18,TRBV28,TRBD2,TGTGCCAGCAGCCGACGGACTAGCGGGGGGGTTCTATTCGTAGCTGGGTATTTT,CASSRRTSGGVLFVAGYF
-,TRBJ2-7,13,TRBV27,-,-,CASSSSGSYEQYF
-,TRBJ2-2,16,TRBV4-2,-,TGTGCCAGCAGCCGGACGAGTGGGGGGTGGGGCGGGGAGCTGTTTTTT,CASSRTSGGWGGELFF
-,TRBJ2-3,15,TRBV10-2,TRBD1,TGCGCCAGCAGTGAGCGACAGGGGATATCAGATACGCAGTATTTT,CASSERQGISDTQYF
once,TRBJ2-7,14,TRBV4-3,-,TGCGCCAGCAGCCATCAAACAGGGTCCTACGAGCAGTACTTC,CASSHQTGSYEQYF
once,TRBJ1-1,15,TRBV7-2,-,TGTGCCAGCCGCCTTAGGGGAGGCGTGAACACTGAAGCTTTCTTT,CASRLRGGVNTEAFF
-,TRBJ1-2,11,TRBV29-1,TRBD1,TGCAGCGTAGGACAGGAGTATGGCTACACCTTC,CSVGQEYGYTF
-,TRBJ2-1,13,TRBV29-1,-,TGCAGCGTCGACTGGAGGTCCTACAATGAGCAGTTCTTC,CSVDWRSYNEQFF
-,TRBJ2-7,15,TRBV9,TRBD1,TGTGCCAGCAGCGCAGGGACAGGCCGATCCTACGAGCAGTACTTC,CASSAGTGRSYEQYF
-,TRBJ2-1,12,TRBV5-1,-,TGCGCCAGCAGCTCCTTCTACCATGAGCAGTTCTTC,CASSSFYHEQFF
few,TRBJ2-7,16,TRBV3-1/TRBV3-2,TRBD2,TGTGCCAGCAGCCAAGGGGAGGGGACGGCAGCCTACGAGCAGTACTTC,CASSQGEGTAAYEQYF
-,TRBJ2-3,17,TRBV7-2,TRBD2,TGTGCCAGCAGCTTAAGCTTAAGCCGGGGGGTGGCAGATACGCAGTATTTT,CASSLSLSRGVADTQYF
-,TRBJ2-7,15,TRBV5-1,TRBD2,TGCGCCAGCAGCCTGCGGGAGGACGAAGCCTACGAGCAGTACTTC,CASSLREDEAYEQYF
few,TRBJ1-1,14,TRBV9,-,TGTGCCAGCAATTTAGTAAATTTGAACACTGAAGCTTTCTTT,CASNLVNLNTEAFF
-,TRBJ1-3,15,TRBV10-2,-,TGCGCCAGCAGTGATTCGGTCAACTCTGGAAACACCATATATTTT,CASSDSVNSGNTIYF
-,TRBJ2-1,19,TRBV9,TRBD2,TGTGCCAGCAGCCCGGTAGCGGGAGCCGGTATAATAGTTTTCGATGAGCAGTTCTTC,CASSPVAGAGIIVFDEQFF
-,TRBJ2-3,16,TRBV6-6,TRBD2,TGTGCCAGCAGTTTTCGACTAGCGGGAGCGACAGATACGCAGTATTTT,CASSFRLAGATDTQYF
-,TRBJ2-3,14,TRBV13,-,TGTGCCAGCAGCCCGGGACAAGGCACAGATACGCAGTATTTT,CASSPGQGTDTQYF
-,TRBJ2-2,17,TRBV19,TRBD1,TGTGCCAGTAGTATATCGAGGGGACAGGGAGGCACCGGGGAGCTGTTTTTT,CASSISRGQGGTGELFF
-,TRBJ2-3,16,TRBV5-8,TRBD2,TGTGCCAGCAGAACACTAGCGGGAGGAGGCACAGATACGCAGTATTTT,CASRTLAGGGTDTQYF
-,TRBJ2-7,14,TRBV11-2,-,TGTGCCAGCAGCTTAGAAACAGTCCTGACCGAGCAGTACTTC,CASSLETVLTEQYF
-,TRBJ2-2,15,TRBV5-1,TRBD2,TGCGCCAGCAGCTTGCCGGGAGGCGACACCGGGGAGCTGTTTTTT,CASSLPGGDTGELFF
-,TRBJ1-1,14,TRBV2,-,TGTGCCAGCAGTGGTTCCACAGGGAAGTCGATAGCTTTCTTT,CASSGSTGKSIAFF
few,TRBJ2-2,14,TRBV2,TRBD2,TGTGCCAGTTTAGCGGGGACGAACACCGGGGAGCTGTTTTTT,CASLAGTNTGELFF
-,TRBJ2-2,16,TRBV11-2,TRBD1,TGTGCCAGCAGCGCCCGACAGGGGAGAGGCACCGGGGAGCTGTTTTTT,CASSARQGRGTGELFF
-,TRBJ2-1,16,TRBV5-6,-,TGTGCCAGCAGCTTGGATCGGGGGGCGACCTACAATGAGCAGTTCTTC,CASSLDRGATYNEQFF
-,TRBJ2-7,14,TRBV5-1,-,TGCGCCAGCAGCTTCGATTCGAGCTCCTACGAGCAGTACTTC,CASSFDSSSYEQYF
-,TRBJ2-7,12,TRBV10-3,-,TGTGCCATCAGTGCGGACATCTACGAGCAGTACTTC,CAISADIYEQYF